Each of the 32 T cell receptor beta chains below was sequenced from the same sample in a study of OX40 agonist ivuxolimab in advanced cancers. Receptor amplification or capture employed the immunoSEQ multiplex PCR assay. TCRdb re-hosts the immuneACCESS table, in-frame sequences only. Its copies lack some clones; in the studies checked, an unresolved V gene accounts for under half of them, and the cause for the rest is not known. In this sample the table shows 20,000 to 25,000 clones, 83% of which occur a single time. Of the sample, 20% to 25% falls within the top ten clones. This specimen was CD4+ or CD8+ T cells sorted from blood, taken in a trial of the OX40 agonist ivuxolimab. Source of these receptors: an adult with an advanced solid tumor such as melanoma, head and neck, liver or kidney cancer.

The rearrangement uses TRBV28 and TRBJ1-4; D might be TRBD1 (5 bases). Trimming left V 5 bases short and J 0 bases short, with 10 bases between. Germline values: CDR1 MDHEN, CDR2 SYDVKM. The CDR3 has 15 residues. This CDR3 is CASSQGPATNEKLFF. The CDR3 DNA is TGTGCCAGCAGTCAGGGACCTGCAACTAATGAAAAACTGTTTTTT.

V is TRBV9 and J is TRBJ2-7; 8 bases are shared with TRBD2. With V trimmed by 3 bases and J by 4 bases, 9 bases remained unmatched. Germline V lookup: CDR1 SGDLS, CDR2 YYNGEE. The CDR3 spans 15 residues. The CDR3 DNA follows: TGTGCCAGCAGCGAGGCCGGGACTAGTGGTTACGAGCAGTACTTC. Translation: CASSEAGTSGYEQYF.

The chain has TRBV5-4 and TRBJ2-1; D tentatively reads TRBD1 or TRBD2 (5 bases each). Germline lookup yields CDR1 SGHNT and CDR2 YYREEE (reference sequence). V shed 4 bases and J shed 8 bases, with 16 bases lying between them. The length of the CDR3 is 14 residues. CDR3 sequence: CASSPEGPWDEQFF. CDR3 nucleotides: TGTGCCAGCAGCCCTGAGGGGCCTTGGGATGAGCAGTTCTTC.

The chain joins TRBV4-1 to TRBJ2-2; 7 bases line up with TRBD1. The CDR3 covers 16 residues. Germline lookup yields CDR1 MGHRA and CDR2 YSYEKL. V trimming: 2 bases; J trimming: 0 bases; junction bases outside the gene matches: 3. In nucleotides, the CDR3 is TGCGCCAGCAGCCAATCAGGGGGTACGAACACCGGGGAGCTGTTTTTT. Protein: CASSQSGGTNTGELFF.

The rearrangement joins TRBV27 to TRBJ2-3; D is unclear. V was cut by 1 base and J by 5 bases, with 13 bases left in between. Germline CDR1 is MNHEY and CDR2 is SMNVEV (reference sequence). The length of the CDR3 is 15 residues. The CDR3 coding sequence is TGTGCCAGCAGTTTATATCCGACCGCGAAAGATACGCAGTATTTT. It yields the protein CASSLYPTAKDTQYF.

This clone was picked up one time. At one end, the junction sequence differs from germline, possibly due to a read error. The same CDR3 arises from other DNA sequences in this sample as well. This chain joins TRBV29-1 and TRBJ2-1, with 10 bases lining up with TRBD2. The germline V gene has CDR1 SQVTM and CDR2 ANQGSEA. This CDR3 contains 15 residues. Here the CDR3 DNA reads TGCAGCGTAGAAGATAGGACTAGCGGATACAATGAGCAGTTCTTC. It yields the protein CSVEDRTSGYNEQFF.

The V gene is TRBV5-4, the J gene TRBJ2-2; a weak D match, TRBD2 (6 bases). Germline V gene sequence: CDR1 SGHNT, CDR2 YYREEE (reference sequence). The CDR3 runs to 14 residues. The CDR3 DNA follows: TGTGCAGACCAGGCCTGGGGGGACACCGGGGAGCTGTTTTTT. It codes for CADQAWGDTGELFF.

This chain joins TRBV7-9 and TRBJ1-5; unclear D gene. The CDR3 loop spans 14 amino acids. V lost 1 base and J lost 5, with 9 bases in between. Per the germline V gene, CDR1 is SEHNR and CDR2 is FQNEAQ (reference sequence). The CDR3 nucleotides read TGTGCCAGCAGCTTAGAGACCGGAGATCAGCCCCAGCATTTT. This gives the protein CASSLETGDQPQHF. The full variable domain, completed using reference TRBV7-9 and TRBJ1-5, is DTGVSQNPRHKITKRGQNVTFRCDPISEHNRLYWYRQTLGQGPEFLTYFQNEAQLEKSRLLSDRFSAERPKGSFSTLEIQRTEQGDSAMYLCASSLETGDQPQHFGDGTRLSIL.

This clone was detected only a few times. The chain uses TRBV10-1 and TRBJ1-5; tentative D call: TRBD1 (5 bases). Trimming left V 8 bases short and J 3 bases short, with 11 bases between. This CDR3 region has 13 residues. Germline assignment: CDR1 WNHNN and CDR2 SYGVQD (reference sequence). The CDR3: CASDGGYNQPQHF. CDR3 DNA sequence: TGCGCCAGCGACGGGGGGTACAATCAGCCCCAGCATTTT.

This chain uses TRBV28 with TRBJ1-1; TRBD1 aligns across 7 bases. The germline CDR1 and CDR2 sequences are MDHEN and SYDVKM. The CDR3 loop spans 14 amino acids. Germline trimming cut 3 bases from V and 5 bases from J; bases unmatched to any gene: 6. CDR3 nucleotides: TGTGCCAGCAGTTTTCCCTCGACAGGGACTGAAGCTTTCTTT. It encodes CASSFPSTGTEAFF.

A single count supports this clone. The CDR3 sequence: CASRLLSGGPLVLVKLFF. CDR3 DNA: TGTGCAAGTCGCTTGCTTTCAGGGGGCCCTTTAGTACTCGTAAAACTGTTTTTT. The chain has TRBV12-2 and TRBJ1-4; the D call TRBD1 from the table was never checked on the DNA. TRBV12-2 is designated a pseudogene. This CDR3 contains 18 residues.

The genes are TRBV27 and TRBJ1-5, with D perhaps TRBD1 (5 bases). Germline CDR1 reads MNHEY; CDR2 reads SMNVEV (reference sequence). The V gene lost 5 bases and the J gene lost 4 bases, with 21 bases spanning the gap. This CDR3 is 17 amino acids long. Here the CDR3 reads CASSPIGTRGGNQPQHF. The DNA for the CDR3 is TGTGCCAGCAGTCCTATTGGGACCCGGGGGGGAAATCAGCCCCAGCATTTT.

The chain is built from TRBV6-1 and TRBJ1-1; tentatively, D is TRBD1 (5 bases). Trimming left V 5 bases short and J 10 bases short, with 23 bases between. CDR3 size: 15 residues. Germline V gene data show CDR1 as MNHNS and CDR2 as SASEGT. CDR3 nucleotides: TGTGCCAGCAGTTCGGATTCCGGGACCCCCGTTAGAGCTTTCTTT. It translates to CASSSDSGTPVRAFF.

The chain has TRBV7-9 and TRBJ2-3; 7 bases align to TRBD1. This CDR3 is 14 amino acids long. V was pared by 5 bases and J by 1 base, with 3 bases of the junction left unmatched. The germline CDR1 and CDR2 sequences are SEHNR and FQNEAQ (reference sequence). The CDR3: CASSLGQGTDTQYF. The CDR3 nucleotides read TGTGCCAGCAGCCTTGGACAGGGCACAGATACGCAGTATTTT.

The chain combines TRBV2 with TRBJ2-3; 7 bases map to TRBD1. This CDR3 contains 15 residues. The J segment lost 2 bases and the V segment lost 6 bases, leaving 8 bases of the junction unmatched. Germline V gene data show CDR1 as SNHLY and CDR2 as FYNNEI. The CDR3 spells CASRYTGEPTDTQYF. The CDR3 region has the DNA TGTGCCAGCAGATATACAGGGGAGCCCACAGATACGCAGTATTTT. The full variable domain, rest sourced from reference TRBV2 and TRBJ2-3, is EPEVTQTPSHQVTQMGQEVILRCVPISNHLYFYWYRQILGQKVEFLVSFYNNEISEKSEIFDDQFSVERPDGSNFTLKIRSTKLEDSAMYFCASRYTGEPTDTQYFGPGTRLTVL.

V is TRBV6-1 and J is TRBJ2-1; D is undetermined. Germline V gene sequence: CDR1 MNHNS, CDR2 SASEGT. The CDR3 runs to 13 residues. V was trimmed by 0 bases and J by 7 bases, leaving 7 bases between them. CDR3 coding DNA: TGTGCCAGCAGTGAAGCCGAGTGGAATGAGCAGTTCTTC. Translated, it gives CASSEAEWNEQFF.

J is TRBJ1-3 and V is TRBV29-1; TRBD1 matches 7 bases. V lost 7 bases to trimming and J lost 3 bases; unmatched junction nucleotides: 6. Germline lookup yields CDR1 SQVTM and CDR2 ANQGSEA. The CDR3 runs 13 residues. The CDR3 loop reads CSAPRDSGNTIYF. The CDR3 nucleotides read TGCAGCGCACCGCGGGACAGTGGAAACACCATATATTTT.

The chain combines TRBV27 with TRBJ2-3; 8 bases are a match to TRBD2. With 7 bases clipped from V and 0 bases from J, the junction kept 6 bases outside the gene matches. The CDR3 has 15 amino acids. CDR1 MNHEY and CDR2 SMNVEV come from the germline V gene (reference sequence). The CDR3 DNA reads as TGTGCCAGCACCCTTAGCGGGGTTAGCACAGATACGCAGTATTTT. This sequence encodes CASTLSGVSTDTQYF.

J is TRBJ2-7 and V is TRBV19; the match to TRBD2 covers 7 bases. Germline V gene sequence: CDR1 LNHDA, CDR2 SQIVND (reference sequence). V shed 0 bases, J shed 3 bases, and the junction held 5 bases outside the gene matches. The CDR3 spans 15 residues. CDR3 DNA sequence: TGTGCCAGTAGTATAGATCTTGGGGGGGTCTACGAGCAGTACTTC. It specifies CASSIDLGGVYEQYF.

The chain combines TRBV9 with TRBJ2-1, with 9 bases matching TRBD2. The CDR3 is 14 residues long. J was trimmed by 7 bases and V by 2 bases; bases with no gene match: 4. Germline-derived CDR1 and CDR2 are SGDLS and YYNGEE. The CDR3 coding sequence is TGTGCCAGCAGCGTTGGACTAGCGCGGAATGAGCAGTTCTTC. This sequence encodes CASSVGLARNEQFF.

CDR3 sequence (DNA): TGTGCAAGTCGCTTCCTTGCCGACAGGGCTAGTGTTCAGCCCCAGCATTTT. Protein sequence: CASRFLADRASVQPQHF. The rearrangement uses TRBV12-2 and TRBJ1-5; TRBD1, the table's D call, was not compared with the DNA. TRBV12-2 corresponds to a pseudogene. CDR3 length: 17 amino acids.

This clone was seen a single time. This chain connects TRBV2 to TRBJ1-2; tentative D call: TRBD1 (5 bases). The CDR3 covers 14 residues. Germline lookup yields CDR1 SNHLY and CDR2 FYNNEI. The V end lost 7 bases, the J end lost 1 base, and 13 bases lay between the germline ends. CDR3 sequence reads: CASNGGRVNYGYTF. In nucleotides, the CDR3 is TGTGCCAGCAACGGGGGGAGGGTTAACTATGGCTACACCTTC.

V usage is TRBV27 and J usage is TRBJ2-3; 8 nucleotides agree with TRBD2. V dropped 7 bases and J dropped 6; count of bases not matched to a gene: 12. Germline V lookup: CDR1 MNHEY, CDR2 SMNVEV (reference sequence). This CDR3 is built from 15 residues. The CDR3 here is CASTRGGGVKDTQYF. CDR3 nucleotides: TGTGCCAGCACCCGGGGGGGAGGGGTCAAGGATACGCAGTATTTT.

The CDR3 region has the DNA TGTGCCAGCAGCTCAGACAGGGCTAGGGGGGAGACCCAGTACTTC. It specifies CASSSDRARGETQYF. The chain links TRBV7-2 to TRBJ2-5; 7 nucleotides align to TRBD1. After removal of 4 bases from V and 5 bases from J, the junction contained 10 bases not matched to a gene. The CDR3 length is 15 residues. The V gene's germline CDR1 is SGHTA and CDR2 FQGNSA.

This clone counts as large (0.1 to 1%). The chain carries TRBV7-8 and TRBJ2-7; 7 bases line up with TRBD1. The CDR3 has 12 residues. Germline loops: CDR1 SGHVS, CDR2 FQNEAQ. The ends lost 4 bases at V and 7 bases at J; junction bases unmatched: 4. CDR3 nucleotides: TGTGCCAGCAGCTCCGGGACAGAAGAGCAGTACTTC. It codes for CASSSGTEEQYF.

This clone was detected once. The chain recombines TRBV6-6 with TRBJ1-5, with D unresolved. Trimming left V 0 bases short and J 0 bases short, with 3 bases between. The CDR3 sequence is 14 residues long. Germline CDR1 and CDR2: MNHNY and SVGAGI (reference sequence). CDR3 DNA sequence: TGTGCCAGCAGTTACTCGCTTAGCAATCAGCCCCAGCATTTT. This encodes CASSYSLSNQPQHF.

The chain uses TRBV5-1 and TRBJ2-5, with D tentatively TRBD2 (5 bases). Deletions cut 0 bases from V and 2 bases from J, with 11 bases between. This CDR3 comprises 15 residues. Germline V gene sequence: CDR1 SGHRS, CDR2 YFSETQ. As DNA, the CDR3 is TGCGCCAGCAGCTTGGAATCCGGGAAGCAAGAGACCCAGTACTTC. Translated: CASSLESGKQETQYF.

This chain connects TRBV27 to TRBJ2-7; the D gene is possibly TRBD2 (6 bases). The length of the CDR3 is 14 residues. Trimming shortened V by 0 bases and J by 3 bases, and 9 bases separated the two germline ends. Germline lookup yields CDR1 MNHEY and CDR2 SMNVEV (reference sequence). The CDR3 DNA follows: TGTGCCAGCAGTTTATCCCTGGGAGGCTACGAGCAGTACTTC. This translates into CASSLSLGGYEQYF.

The chain joins TRBV4-2 to TRBJ2-3; 7 nucleotides align to TRBD1. This CDR3 contains 15 residues. V lost 4 bases to trimming and J lost 5 bases; unmatched junction nucleotides: 9. Germline CDR1 reads LGHNA; CDR2 reads YNFKEQ. The CDR3 DNA is TGTGCCAGCAGCCCCCGACAGGGTCAAGGAGATACGCAGTATTTT. Translated, it gives CASSPRQGQGDTQYF.

V usage is TRBV2 and J usage is TRBJ2-6; D not certain. The germline V gene has CDR1 SNHLY and CDR2 FYNNEI. The V end lost 2 bases, the J end lost 3 bases, and 8 bases lay between the germline ends. The CDR3 contains 15 residues. The CDR3, as DNA: TGTGCCAGCAGTGAATGGGGTGGTGGGGCCAACGTCCTGACTTTC. Protein sequence: CASSEWGGGANVLTF.

The genes are TRBV5-1 and TRBJ2-1, with D possibly called TRBD1 or TRBD2 (5 bases each). This CDR3 is built from 13 residues. With 1 base removed from V and 9 bases from J, the gap between germline ends came to 11 bases. The V gene's germline CDR1 is SGHRS and CDR2 YFSETQ. The CDR3 sequence is CASSLSWGSEQFF. CDR3 DNA: TGCGCCAGCAGCTTGTCCTGGGGGTCTGAGCAGTTCTTC.

The J gene is TRBJ1-2, the V gene TRBV7-9, with D perhaps matching TRBD1 (5 bases). CDR1 is SEHNR, CDR2 FQNEAQ, per germline (reference sequence). This CDR3 region has 10 residues. The DNA for the CDR3 is TGTGCAGCTGAGGGGAGAGTTTACACCTTC. This sequence encodes CAAEGRVYTF.